The source of this T cell receptor beta chain is a study of blood T cell repertoires in COVID-19 (TCRdb year 2020). With respect to the entire study: The collaborator samples originated in the United States, Italy and Spain and spanned the acute and convalescent phases of COVID-19. The material from the prospective study consisted of cDNA or gDNA derived from T cells, B-cell-depleted T cells, or PBMCs. The dataset comprised deeply sampled blood TCRbeta repertoires from subjects exposed to, actively infected with, or recovered from COVID-19. The repertoires were released in a freely available public database intended as a resource for research on the immune response to SARS-CoV-2. Samples came from the ongoing ImmuneRACE study (first 160 participants) plus 1,254 subjects from 6 global collaborators. The sample metadata nearly always contained a de-identified subject ID, COVID-19 status, age in years and sex. Where available, HLA class I and class II types were obtained from metadata supplied by the sample provider rather than from assay-based typing. Study-wide conclusions, independent of this receptor: How much clinical and demographic metadata was included differed by source and by participant, and the metadata was provided uncurated.

TCRbeta CDR3 regions were amplified from genomic DNA using the immunoSEQ Assay, a bias-controlled multiplex PCR. Concerning the study's data processing: Nucleated cell counts per sample were estimated from amplification of reference gene primers within the assay. To quantify the absolute abundance of each unique TCRbeta CDR3 rearrangement, sequence reads were collapsed and filtered. For each sample, productive Simpson clonality was calculated as the square root of Simpson's diversity index over productive rearrangements. Entries here come from immuneACCESS through TCRdb and include only in-frame sequences with V and J called. Some clones fail to appear in such tables; in the studies checked, an unresolved V gene covers under half of the shortfall, and the cause of the remainder is unknown. The D gene and trimming were derived from the DNA, and the V and J assignments and clone size from that table. In this sample the table shows roughly 25,000 clones, 70% to 90% of which occur a single time. The ten top clones hold 2.5% of the sample.

V is shortened by 3 bases, J by 11 bases, and the region joining them spans 10 bases. From cysteine to phenylalanine, the CDR3 is 11 amino acids long. Only the CDR3 portion is preserved as DNA: 33 bases, with reading frame beginning at the first base. From the germline V gene, CDR1 is SGHNT and CDR2 is YENEEA. A note on this clone: Its antigen target is currently unknown. Within one base of it there is no much larger clone, and no base qualities were kept.

In Seattle, one collaborating source enrolled patients while the infection was active and tracked those patients longitudinally over the course of disease. Collaborating institutions collected whole blood in K2EDTA tubes following their own protocols. For TCRbeta analysis, collaborators shipped samples as frozen whole blood, isolated PBMCs, or DNA extracted from either of those sample types. The sequence joins TRBV11-3 to TRBJ1-1; no D gene is confidently identified. The clonotype comes from a woman in her 70s with COVID-19, enrolled during active disease. The sample taken for sequencing was peripheral blood. The DNA reads as follows: TGTGCCAGCAGCTTGACCGAGGGCGCTTTCTTT. This yields the protein CASSLTEGAFF.